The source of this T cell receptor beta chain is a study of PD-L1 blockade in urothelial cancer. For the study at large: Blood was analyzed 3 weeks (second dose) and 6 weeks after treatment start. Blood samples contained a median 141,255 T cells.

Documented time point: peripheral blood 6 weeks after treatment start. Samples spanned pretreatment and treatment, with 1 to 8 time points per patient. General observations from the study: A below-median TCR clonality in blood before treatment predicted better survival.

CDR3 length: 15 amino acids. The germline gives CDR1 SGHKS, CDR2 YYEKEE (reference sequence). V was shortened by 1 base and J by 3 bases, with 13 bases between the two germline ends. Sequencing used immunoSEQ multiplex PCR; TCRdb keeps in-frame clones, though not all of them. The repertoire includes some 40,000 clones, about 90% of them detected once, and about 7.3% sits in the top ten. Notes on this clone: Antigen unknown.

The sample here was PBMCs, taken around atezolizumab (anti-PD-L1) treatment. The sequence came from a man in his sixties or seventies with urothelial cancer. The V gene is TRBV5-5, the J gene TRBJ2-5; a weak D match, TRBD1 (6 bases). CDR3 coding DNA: TGTGCCAGCAGCTTGATCGGCCCAGGGGAAGAGACCCAGTACTTC. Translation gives CASSLIGPGEETQYF.